Detailed here is one TCR beta chain. No antigen is known for it. The sample originates from a study of PD-1 blockade in mismatch repair-deficient tumors. Background on the study: Enrolled about 2012-2016, patients had progressing, pretreated mismatch repair-deficient cancers of 12 types. Overall study results and limits: Tumor-resident clones, often undetectable pretreatment in blood, expanded then contracted after pembrolizumab.

The germline CDR1 and CDR2 sequences are SGDLS and YYNGEE. There are 14 residues in the CDR3. Trimming at V came to 4 bases and at J to 6 bases, leaving 4 bases not matched to a gene. TCRdb's table, derived via immunoSEQ multiplex PCR, lists solely in-frame clones and lacks some. The sample contains more than 85,000 clones, 70% to 85% of which appear only once. The TCR-sequenced patients were a few responders to pembrolizumab. This chain connects TRBV9 to TRBJ2-7, with 13 nucleotides matching TRBD2. The receptor was derived from an adult with mismatch repair-deficient cancer. The source material was peripheral blood, sampled approximately 35 weeks after starting pembrolizumab. CDR3 sequence reads: CASSPGLAGREQYF. The CDR3 nucleotides are TGTGCCAGCAGCCCGGGACTAGCGGGACGCGAGCAGTACTTC.